Below, 10 T cell receptor beta chains from the same sample are listed, as sequenced in a study of T cell responses to AZD1222 COVID-19 vaccine. The method was immunoSEQ multiplex PCR; TCRdb's version includes in-frame clones alone and lacks a portion of them. The sample comprises about 120,000 clones, about 89% of which are singletons, and roughly 5.7% rests with the top ten. The sample was peripheral blood, taken on day 0 of AZD1222 vaccination. Receptors were obtained from an adult in good health.

This chain links TRBV28 with TRBJ1-2; D call uncertain. Germline CDR1 and CDR2: MDHEN and SYDVKM. V lost 5 bases, J lost 8 bases, and 15 bases lay in between. This CDR3 has 13 residues. The CDR3 nucleotides read TGTGCCAGCAGTGATAACAGACTTGGAGGCTACACCTTC. Amino acid sequence: CASSDNRLGGYTF.

CDR3 sequence reads: CASSLAGPYGYTF. As DNA, the CDR3 is TGTGCCAGCAGCTTAGCAGGTCCATATGGCTACACCTTC. The chain recombines TRBV7-3 with TRBJ1-2, with D unresolved. The germline CDR1 and CDR2 sequences are SGHTA and FQGTGA. V was clipped by 2 bases and J by 5 bases, with 9 bases between them. The CDR3 loop spans 13 amino acids.

This rearrangement joins TRBV6-1 to TRBJ1-2; TRBD1 aligns across 7 bases. The CDR3 spans 15 residues. The ends lost 3 bases at V and 4 bases at J; junction bases unmatched: 8. Germline V gives CDR1 MNHNS, CDR2 SASEGT. The DNA of the CDR3 is TGTGCCAGCAGTGACCGACAGGGAGGAGTCTATGGCTACACCTTC. Translated: CASSDRQGGVYGYTF.

The V call is TRBV2, the J call TRBJ1-2; D gene uncertain. Trimming stripped 6 bases from V and 5 bases from J, with 13 bases between. The CDR3 spans 13 residues. The V gene's germline CDR1 is SNHLY and CDR2 FYNNEI. The CDR3 DNA follows: TGTGCCAGCAGCCTCTCGAGCCGGTATGGCTACACCTTC. Translating it yields CASSLSSRYGYTF.

This chain joins TRBV5-5 and TRBJ1-1; D is unclear. The ends were cut back, 1 base at V and 0 bases at J, with 10 bases in the middle. This CDR3 spans 15 amino acids. Germline V gene lookup returns CDR1 SGHKS and CDR2 YYEKEE (reference sequence). CDR3 nucleotides: TGTGCCAGCAGCTTGCACGGGCCGGTGAACACTGAAGCTTTCTTT. Residues: CASSLHGPVNTEAFF.

The chain joins TRBV5-1 to TRBJ2-3; 8 bases are shared with TRBD2. V dropped 4 bases and J dropped 2; count of bases not matched to a gene: 9. Germline assignment: CDR1 SGHRS and CDR2 YFSETQ. The CDR3 totals 16 residues. CDR3: CASSGSGAGDTDTQYF. Written as DNA, the CDR3 is TGCGCCAGCAGCGGATCCGGAGCGGGAGACACAGATACGCAGTATTTT. Full variable domain (rest looked up from reference TRBV5-1 and TRBJ2-3): KAGVTQTPRYLIKTRGQQVTLSCSPISGHRSVSWYQQTPGQGLQFLFEYFSETQRNKGNFPGRFSGRQFSNSRSEMNVSTLELGDSALYLCASSGSGAGDTDTQYFGPGTRLTVL.

V usage is TRBV5-1 and J usage is TRBJ1-6; unclear D gene. CDR1 SGHRS and CDR2 YFSETQ come from the germline V gene. The CDR3 length is 12 residues. Trimming stripped 0 bases from V and 8 bases from J, with 3 bases between. The CDR3 bases are TGCGCCAGCAGCTTGGGGGATTCACCCCTCCACTTT. Protein sequence: CASSLGDSPLHF.

V is TRBV27 and J is TRBJ2-7; possible D gene TRBD1, 5 bases. V lost 7 bases and J 0 bases, leaving 10 bases between the germline ends. Looked up from germline, CDR1 is MNHEY and CDR2 is SMNVEV (reference sequence). The CDR3 spans 13 residues. The CDR3 protein is CASKPGFSYEQYF. In nucleotides, the CDR3 is TGTGCCAGCAAGCCAGGGTTCTCCTACGAGCAGTACTTC.

The chain is built from TRBV28 and TRBJ1-1, with D possibly being TRBD1 (5 bases). The CDR3 is 15 residues long. Germline-derived CDR1 and CDR2 are MDHEN and SYDVKM. Between the trimmed V and J ends, which lost 5 bases and 0 bases, there was a span of 13 bases. In DNA form, the CDR3 reads TGTGCCAGCAGTCACCACACAGGTTTGAACACTGAAGCTTTCTTT. This gives the protein CASSHHTGLNTEAFF.

The chain has TRBV28 and TRBJ1-6, with a weak D call TRBD1 (5 bases). Germline assignment: CDR1 MDHEN and CDR2 SYDVKM. V was cut by 1 base and J by 7 bases, with 11 bases left in between. This CDR3 comprises 15 residues. CDR3 bases: TGTGCCAGCAGTTTATCGGCAGGGCCGAATTCACCCCTCCACTTT. It is translated as CASSLSAGPNSPLHF.